Each of the 13 T cell receptor beta chains below was sequenced from the same sample in a study of shared clonotypes between healthy human individuals (dated by TCRdb to 2018 to 2020). Receptor libraries were prepared by the immunoSEQ multiplex PCR assay. TCRdb re-hosts the immuneACCESS table, in-frame sequences only. Its copies lack some clones; in the studies checked, an unresolved V gene accounts for under half of them, and the cause for the rest is not known. The sample table records some 2,500,000 clones; 93% of these occur just once. The ten largest clones add up to about 0.34% of the sample. The sample taken for sequencing was naive CD4+ T cells from PBMCs. The cell subset or site label of this sample denotes: CD45RA+ positively selected. These receptors originate from a young man in good health. Some clones in this sample may be carry-over from other donors' samples.

This chain connects TRBV7-2 to TRBJ2-3; D is perhaps TRBD1 or TRBD2 (6 bases each). V was pared by 5 bases and J by 4 bases, with 25 bases between. This CDR3 spans 18 amino acids. The germline V gene encodes CDR1 SGHTA and CDR2 FQGNSA. The CDR3 DNA reads as TGTGCCAGCAGCCTACTACCCCAGGGGATGGGAGGCCCAGATACGCAGTATTTT. Its protein product is CASSLLPQGMGGPDTQYF.

This clone was recorded only once. The sample holds other DNA sequences that translate to the same CDR3. The chain couples TRBV19 to TRBJ1-5; D remains unclear. CDR3 length: 15 residues. CDR1 and CDR2 from the germline V gene are LNHDA and SQIVND (reference sequence). The ends were cut back, 2 bases at V and 2 bases at J, with 10 bases in the middle. This chain's CDR3 is CASSIIRVGNQPQHF. CDR3 nucleotide sequence: TGTGCCAGTAGTATAATCCGGGTTGGCAATCAGCCCCAGCATTTT.

This chain connects TRBV6-6 to TRBJ2-7; D may be TRBD1 (6 bases). The CDR3 is 12 amino acids. Germline lookup yields CDR1 MNHNY and CDR2 SVGAGI (reference sequence). Between the trimmed V and J ends, which lost 5 bases and 3 bases, there was a span of 8 bases. CDR3 bases: TGTGCCAGCAGTCAGGGGATCTACGAGCAGTACTTC. Protein: CASSQGIYEQYF.

The chain has TRBV28 and TRBJ2-1; D unresolved. Germline V CDR1 and CDR2: MDHEN, SYDVKM. This CDR3 is built from 14 residues. Deletions cut 2 bases from V and 14 bases from J, with 19 bases between. In DNA, the CDR3 is TGTGCCAGCAGTTTACCGCCCGCCCCATCCTATAAGTTCTTC. It is translated as CASSLPPAPSYKFF.

This clone has only a few counts. This chain connects TRBV6-5 to TRBJ1-1, with a possible D match to TRBD1 (6 bases). The length of the CDR3 is 12 residues. Germline V CDR1 and CDR2: MNHEY, SVGAGI. Between the trimmed V and J ends, which lost 8 bases and 3 bases, there was a span of 10 bases. The CDR3 region has the DNA TGTGCCAGCGGCAGGGGAGACACTGAAGCTTTCTTT. It is translated as CASGRGDTEAFF.

The CDR3: CASSLPQGGQETQYF. For the CDR3, the DNA is TGTGCCAGCAGCCTGCCCCAGGGAGGTCAAGAGACCCAGTACTTC. The J gene is TRBJ2-5, the V gene TRBV9; D possibly corresponds to TRBD2 (6 bases). V shed 4 bases and J shed 2 bases, with 15 bases lying between them. The CDR3 has 15 residues. Germline CDR1 and CDR2: SGDLS and YYNGEE.

The V call is TRBV27, the J call TRBJ1-5; perhaps TRBD1 as D (6 bases). The CDR3 spans 15 residues. CDR1 MNHEY and CDR2 SMNVEV come from the germline V gene (reference sequence). V lost 1 base and J 6 bases, leaving 13 bases between the germline ends. The CDR3 bases are TGTGCCAGCAGTTTATTGGGGGGGCTGGGTCAGCCCCAGCATTTT. It translates to CASSLLGGLGQPQHF.

This chain uses TRBV20-1 with TRBJ2-3; the D gene is possibly TRBD2 (5 bases). The V gene lost 7 bases and the J gene lost 6 bases, with 11 bases spanning the gap. The germline V gene has CDR1 DFQATT and CDR2 SNEGSKA (reference sequence). The CDR3 sequence is 11 residues long. CDR3 nucleotides: TGCAGTGGAGGGATCGGCGATACGCAGTATTTT. This gives the protein CSGGIGDTQYF.

The gene calls are TRBV30 and TRBJ2-7; tentative D call: TRBD2 (5 bases). CDR3 size: 12 residues. Germline V gene lookup returns CDR1 GTSNPN and CDR2 SVGIG (reference sequence). With 5 bases removed from V and 3 bases from J, the gap between germline ends came to 11 bases. The CDR3 here is CAWHSGNYEQYF. As DNA, the CDR3 is TGTGCCTGGCATTCCGGGAACTACGAGCAGTACTTC.

The chain recombines TRBV5-1 with TRBJ2-1; 9 bases match TRBD2. The CDR3 runs to 15 residues. J was trimmed by 9 bases and V by 0 bases; bases with no gene match: 7. CDR1 and CDR2 from the germline V gene are SGHRS and YFSETQ. The CDR3 spells CASSLGLAGIGEQFF. In nucleotides, the CDR3 is TGCGCCAGCAGCTTGGGCCTAGCGGGAATCGGTGAGCAGTTCTTC.

V usage is TRBV4-3 and J usage is TRBJ2-3; TRBD1 or TRBD2 may be the D gene (5 bases each). The CDR3 length is 14 residues. CDR1 is LGHNA and CDR2 is YSLEER in the germline V gene. Trimming left V 0 bases short and J 4 bases short, with 8 bases between. This CDR3 is CASSQEGTADTQYF. The CDR3 coding sequence is TGCGCCAGCAGCCAAGAGGGGACCGCAGATACGCAGTATTTT.

The CDR3 coding sequence is TGTGCCATCAGTGACGGGGGCACAGATACGCAGTATTTT. Encoded protein: CAISDGGTDTQYF. V and J are TRBV10-3 and TRBJ2-3, with TRBD2 as a possible D gene (5 bases). Looked up from germline, CDR1 is ENHRY and CDR2 is SYGVKD. Trimming left V 3 bases short and J 1 base short, with 5 bases between. This CDR3 has 13 residues.

The chain links TRBV5-1 to TRBJ2-6; D is perhaps TRBD1 (6 bases). Trimming cost V 4 bases and J 0 bases, with 17 bases left between them. Germline V gene data show CDR1 as SGHRS and CDR2 as YFSETQ. The CDR3 length is 18 residues. CDR3 loop: CASSISGHRPSGANVLTF. The CDR3 region has the DNA TGCGCCAGCAGCATTTCGGGACACCGCCCCTCTGGGGCCAACGTCCTGACTTTC.